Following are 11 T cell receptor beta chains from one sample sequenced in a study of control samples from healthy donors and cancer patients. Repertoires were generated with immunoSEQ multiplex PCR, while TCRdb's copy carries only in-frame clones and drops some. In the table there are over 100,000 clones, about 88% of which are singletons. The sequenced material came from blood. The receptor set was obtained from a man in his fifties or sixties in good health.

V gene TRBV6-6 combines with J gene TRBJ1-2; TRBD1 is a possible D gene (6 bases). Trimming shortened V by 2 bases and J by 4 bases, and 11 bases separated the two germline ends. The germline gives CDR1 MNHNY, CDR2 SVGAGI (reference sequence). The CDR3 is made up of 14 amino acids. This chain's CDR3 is CASSYGGSIYGYTF. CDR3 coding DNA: TGTGCCAGCAGTTACGGGGGCTCCATCTATGGCTACACCTTC.

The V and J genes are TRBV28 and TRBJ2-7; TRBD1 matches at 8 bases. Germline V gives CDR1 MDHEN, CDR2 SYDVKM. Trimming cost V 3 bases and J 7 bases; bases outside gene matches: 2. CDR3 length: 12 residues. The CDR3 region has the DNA TGTGCCAGCAGTTTCGGGGACAGGGAGCAGTACTTC. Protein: CASSFGDREQYF.

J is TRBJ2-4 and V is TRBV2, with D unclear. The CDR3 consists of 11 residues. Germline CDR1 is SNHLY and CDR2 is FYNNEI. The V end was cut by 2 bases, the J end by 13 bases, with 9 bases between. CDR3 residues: CASSELEQQYF. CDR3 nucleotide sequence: TGTGCCAGCAGTGAATTGGAACAGCAGTACTTC.

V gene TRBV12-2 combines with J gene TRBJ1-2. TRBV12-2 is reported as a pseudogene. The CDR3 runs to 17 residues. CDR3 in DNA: TGTGCAAGTCGCTCCTATAATGGATCGGTAGATAACTATGGCTACACCTTC. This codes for CASRSYNGSVDNYGYTF.

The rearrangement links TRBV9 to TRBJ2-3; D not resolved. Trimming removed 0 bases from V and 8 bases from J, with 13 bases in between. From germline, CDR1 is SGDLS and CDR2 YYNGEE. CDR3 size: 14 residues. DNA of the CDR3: TGTGCCAGCAGCGTAGATCTGGGCACGGGTACGCAGTATTTT. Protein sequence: CASSVDLGTGTQYF.

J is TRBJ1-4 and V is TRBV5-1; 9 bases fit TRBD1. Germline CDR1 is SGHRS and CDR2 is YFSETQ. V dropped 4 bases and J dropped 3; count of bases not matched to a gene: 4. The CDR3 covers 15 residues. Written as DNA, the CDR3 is TGCGCCAGCAGCCGGGACAGGGTGGCTAATGAAAAACTGTTTTTT. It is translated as CASSRDRVANEKLFF. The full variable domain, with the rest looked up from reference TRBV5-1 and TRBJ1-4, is KAGVTQTPRYLIKTRGQQVTLSCSPISGHRSVSWYQQTPGQGLQFLFEYFSETQRNKGNFPGRFSGRQFSNSRSEMNVSTLELGDSALYLCASSRDRVANEKLFFGSGTQLSVL.

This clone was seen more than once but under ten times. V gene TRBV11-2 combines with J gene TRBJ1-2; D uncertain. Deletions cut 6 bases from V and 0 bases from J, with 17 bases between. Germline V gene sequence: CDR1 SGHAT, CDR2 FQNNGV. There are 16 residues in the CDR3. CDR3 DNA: TGTGCCAGCAGGTGGTCTGCTACTTCAGCTAACTATGGCTACACCTTC. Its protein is CASRWSATSANYGYTF. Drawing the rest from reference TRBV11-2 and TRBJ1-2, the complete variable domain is EAGVAQSPRYKIIEKRQSVAFWCNPISGHATLYWYQQILGQGPKLLIQFQNNGVVDDSQLPKDRFSAERLKGVDSTLKIQPAKLEDSAVYLCASRWSATSANYGYTFGSGTRLTVV.

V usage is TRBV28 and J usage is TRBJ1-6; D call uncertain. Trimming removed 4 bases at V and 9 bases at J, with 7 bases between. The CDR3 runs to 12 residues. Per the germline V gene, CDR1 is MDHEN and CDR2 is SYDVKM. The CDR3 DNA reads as TGTGCCAGCAGTTCTCGGGCTTCACCCCTCCACTTT. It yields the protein CASSSRASPLHF. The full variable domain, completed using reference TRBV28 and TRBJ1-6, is DVKVTQSSRYLVKRTGEKVFLECVQDMDHENMFWYRQDPGLGLRLIYFSYDVKMKEKGDIPEGYSVSREKKERFSLILESASTNQTSMYLCASSSRASPLHFGNGTRLTVT.

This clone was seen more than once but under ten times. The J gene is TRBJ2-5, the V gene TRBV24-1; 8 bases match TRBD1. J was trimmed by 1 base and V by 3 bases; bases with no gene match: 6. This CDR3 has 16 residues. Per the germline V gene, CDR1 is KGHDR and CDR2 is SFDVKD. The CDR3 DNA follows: TGTGCCACCAGTGATGTCACCAGGGGGCTCCAAGAGACCCAGTACTTC. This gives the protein CATSDVTRGLQETQYF.

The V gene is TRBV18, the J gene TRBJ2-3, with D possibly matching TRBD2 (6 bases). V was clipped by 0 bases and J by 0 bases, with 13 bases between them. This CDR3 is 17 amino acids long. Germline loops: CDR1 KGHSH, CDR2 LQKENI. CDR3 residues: CASSPPSGEASTDTQYF. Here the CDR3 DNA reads TGTGCCAGCTCACCACCTTCCGGGGAGGCTAGCACAGATACGCAGTATTTT.

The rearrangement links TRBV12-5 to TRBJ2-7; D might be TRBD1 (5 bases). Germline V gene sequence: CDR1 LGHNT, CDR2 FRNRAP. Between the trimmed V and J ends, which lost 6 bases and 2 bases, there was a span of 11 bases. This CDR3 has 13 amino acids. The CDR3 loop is CASGGQGAYEQYF. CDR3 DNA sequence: TGTGCTAGTGGGGGGCAGGGTGCCTACGAGCAGTACTTC. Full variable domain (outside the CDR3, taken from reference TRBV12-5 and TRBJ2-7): DARVTQTPRHKVTEMGQEVTMRCQPILGHNTVFWYRQTMMQGLELLAYFRNRAPLDDSGMPKDRFSAEMPDATLATLKIQPSEPRDSAVYFCASGGQGAYEQYFGPGTRLTVT.